One and the same sample provided the 28 T cell receptor beta chains below, sequenced in a study of post-analysis software for immune sequencing data (dated by TCRdb to about 2015). Their recognized antigens are unknown. The method was PCR. The data were produced on an Illumina HiSeq 2500. To reduce PCR and sequencing biases, unique molecular identifiers were incorporated into the TCR beta cDNA libraries. Starting from the raw public reads, TCRdb applied fastp trimming at Q25, assembled clones with MiXCR and retained in-frame beta chains. Each CDR3 protein gets just one entry, which takes the most common genes and DNA from the rows behind it. This sample gives 650,000 to 850,000 distinct CDR3 sequences in total; roughly 58% of them show up just once. Approximately 4.3% of the sample is in the top ten clones. The paper as a whole reports these results and caveats: Patients showed significantly higher frequencies than controls for five TRBV segments, among them TRBV5-6, TRBV5-1 and TRBV20-1.

The specimen sequenced was blood. These receptors all come from a girl under 18 with multiple sclerosis.

This clonotype was seen once. The DNA of the CDR3 is TGCAGTGCAATCAAACCGGGACAGGGGACAGATACGCAGTATTTT. Translating it yields CSAIKPGQGTDTQYF. The chain employs TRBV20-1 and TRBJ2-3; TRBD1 aligns across 10 bases. The length of the CDR3 is 15 residues. J lost 3 bases, V lost 6 bases, and 9 bases had no gene match. Germline lookup yields CDR1 DFQATT and CDR2 SNEGSKA (reference sequence).

The chain uses TRBV7-9 and TRBJ2-7; 8 nucleotides line up with TRBD1. The V segment lost 4 bases and the J segment 0 bases; nucleotides outside the gene matches: 14. The germline CDR1 and CDR2 sequences are SEHNR and FQNEAQ (reference sequence). The CDR3 covers 18 residues. CDR3 in amino acids: CASSSDTGTGPSSYEQYF. In DNA form, the CDR3 reads TGTGCCAGCAGCTCCGATACCGGGACAGGCCCCAGCTCCTACGAGCAGTACTTC.

This clonotype was seen once. The V gene is TRBV5-5, the J gene TRBJ2-2, with a tentative D call TRBD1 (5 bases). Trimming took off 0 bases at V and 8 bases at J, with 11 bases between the two ends. Germline V gives CDR1 SGHKS, CDR2 YYEKEE (reference sequence). CDR3 length: 14 amino acids. DNA of the CDR3: TGTGCCAGCAGCTTGGAACAGGCGATTGGGGAGCTGTTTTTT. It yields the protein CASSLEQAIGELFF.

The chain combines TRBV20-1 with TRBJ2-7; D remains ambiguous. CDR1 is DFQATT and CDR2 is SNEGSKA in the germline V gene (reference sequence). The CDR3 has 12 amino acids. V shed 6 bases and J shed 2 bases, with 11 bases lying between them. In nucleotides, the CDR3 is TGCAGTGCCCAATACCGGGCCTACGAGCAGTACTTC. Its protein is CSAQYRAYEQYF.

This sequence joins TRBV7-9 and TRBJ1-1, with 8 positions matching TRBD1. The trim removed 1 base at V and 5 bases at J, leaving 9 bases unmatched. CDR1 and CDR2 from the germline V gene are SEHNR and FQNEAQ (reference sequence). CDR3 length: 16 residues. CDR3 nucleotides: TGTGCCAGCAGCTTAGTCAGGACAGGGTTTCGGACTGAAGCTTTCTTT. Its protein is CASSLVRTGFRTEAFF. The complete variable domain, with remaining parts taken from reference TRBV7-9 and TRBJ1-1, reads DTGVSQNPRHKITKRGQNVTFRCDPISEHNRLYWYRQTLGQGPEFLTYFQNEAQLEKSRLLSDRFSAERPKGSFSTLEIQRTEQGDSAMYLCASSLVRTGFRTEAFFGQGTRLTVV.

V and J are TRBV5-1 and TRBJ2-1; D might be TRBD1 or TRBD2, each matching 5 bases. The CDR3 is 15 residues long. Germline V gives CDR1 SGHRS, CDR2 YFSETQ. Trimming pared 0 bases from V and 7 bases from J, leaving 14 bases between. CDR3 sequence reads: CASSLGGTYPNEQFF. The CDR3 DNA sequence: TGCGCCAGCAGCTTGGGTGGGACCTACCCGAATGAGCAGTTCTTC.

This clonotype was counted only a few times. V is TRBV7-2 and J is TRBJ2-5; 11 positions agree with TRBD2. The V segment lost 4 bases and the J segment 2 bases; nucleotides outside the gene matches: 18. Germline loops: CDR1 SGHTA, CDR2 FQGNSA. CDR3 size: 20 residues. CDR3 DNA: TGTGCCAGCAGCTCTATGAGGCTAGCGGGGGGAAAGGCCCTTCAAGAGACCCAGTACTTC. The encoded protein is CASSSMRLAGGKALQETQYF.

The chain employs TRBV29-1 and TRBJ2-2, with 7 bases that match TRBD2. This CDR3 is 13 amino acids long. Germline values: CDR1 SQVTM, CDR2 ANQGSEA. The trim removed 7 bases at V and 4 bases at J, leaving 6 bases unmatched. This CDR3 is CSARGGGTGELFF. CDR3 nucleotides: TGCAGCGCCCGAGGCGGGGGCACCGGGGAGCTGTTTTTT.

In DNA, the CDR3 is TGCGCCAGCAGTGACATTGGACTTCGCAATGAGCAGTTCTTC. It translates to CASSDIGLRNEQFF. The chain is built from TRBV10-1 and TRBJ2-1, with a tentative D call TRBD2 (5 bases). This CDR3 spans 14 amino acids. Between the trimmed V and J ends, which lost 3 bases and 6 bases, there was a span of 12 bases. Germline V gene data show CDR1 as WNHNN and CDR2 as SYGVQD (reference sequence).

This clonotype was seen only a few times. This rearrangement joins TRBV5-1 to TRBJ2-5; 9 bases are a match to TRBD1. The J call may be incorrect, as the DNA end agrees better with TRBJ2-7. From germline, CDR1 is SGHRS and CDR2 YFSETQ. This CDR3 contains 14 residues. The CDR3 reads CASSPGTGNAEQYF. CDR3 nucleotides: TGCGCCAGCTCCCCAGGGACAGGGAATGCCGAGCAGTACTTC.

This rearrangement joins TRBV5-6 to TRBJ2-5, with D perhaps matching TRBD2 (6 bases). Trimming left V 0 bases short and J 5 bases short, with 20 bases between. The CDR3 runs to 17 residues. Germline values: CDR1 SGHDT, CDR2 YYEEEE. The CDR3 spells CASSLEVSGRLEETQYF. The CDR3 region has the DNA TGTGCCAGCAGCTTGGAGGTGTCAGGGAGGCTGGAGGAGACCCAGTACTTC.

In this sample, this clonotype turned up a few times. V gene TRBV9 combines with J gene TRBJ1-5; 7 bases line up with TRBD1. The ends lost 3 bases at V and 4 bases at J; junction bases unmatched: 4. Germline V gene lookup returns CDR1 SGDLS and CDR2 YYNGEE. CDR3 size: 14 residues. This CDR3 is CASSDGTVNQPQHF. The CDR3 nucleotides are TGTGCCAGCAGCGACGGGACAGTAAATCAGCCCCAGCATTTT.

The rearrangement joins TRBV7-9 to TRBJ2-4, with a possible D match to TRBD2 (6 bases). This CDR3 region has 15 residues. CDR1 SEHNR and CDR2 FQNEAQ come from the germline V gene (reference sequence). V lost 3 bases and J 13 bases, leaving 22 bases between the germline ends. Written as DNA, the CDR3 is TGTGCCAGCAGCTTCCCCGTTTGGGGGGATGGGGAGCAGTACTTC. This gives the protein CASSFPVWGDGEQYF.

This clonotype showed up just a few times. CDR3 nucleotide sequence: TGTGCCAGTCAAGATCCTCAGGGGGCTCAAGAGACCCAGTACTTC. Its protein product is CASQDPQGAQETQYF. The genes are TRBV25-1 and TRBJ2-5, with TRBD1 matching over 8 bases. V trimming: 9 bases; J trimming: 2 bases; junction bases outside the gene matches: 11. The CDR3 is 15 amino acids. From germline, CDR1 is MGHDK and CDR2 SYGVNS. Together with reference TRBV25-1 and TRBJ2-5, the CDR3 gives the full variable domain: EADIYQTPRYLVIGTGKKITLECSQTMGHDKMYWYQQDPGMELHLIHYSYGVNSTEKGDLSSESTVSRIRTEHFPLTLESARPSHTSQYLCASQDPQGAQETQYFGPGTRLLVL.

This clonotype turned up a few times. The rearrangement joins TRBV6-5 to TRBJ2-3; D might be TRBD1 or TRBD2, each matching 5 bases. The CDR3 runs to 13 residues. V lost 0 bases and J lost 8, with 9 bases in between. The germline V gene encodes CDR1 MNHEY and CDR2 SVGAGI. This CDR3 is CASSYSRGVTQYF. The DNA for the CDR3 is TGTGCCAGCAGTTACTCGAGAGGGGTTACGCAGTATTTT.

The table lists this clonotype with a few counts. V is TRBV9 and J is TRBJ2-1; D perhaps matches TRBD1 (6 bases). This CDR3 has 16 residues. The germline V gene encodes CDR1 SGDLS and CDR2 YYNGEE. Trimming shortened V by 4 bases and J by 1 base, and 15 bases separated the two germline ends. The CDR3 loop reads CASSPHSDSSYNEQFF. The CDR3 DNA reads as TGTGCCAGCAGCCCCCATTCGGACAGTTCCTACAATGAGCAGTTCTTC.

V gene TRBV6-2 or TRBV6-3 combines with J gene TRBJ2-1; D possibly corresponds to TRBD1 (5 bases). There are 15 residues in the CDR3. The germline V gene has CDR1 MNHEY and CDR2 SVGEGT. Trimming left V 6 bases short and J 0 bases short, with 12 bases between. CDR3 amino acids: CASRPDSFSYNEQFF. The CDR3, as DNA: TGTGCCAGCAGGCCCGACAGTTTCTCCTACAATGAGCAGTTCTTC.

The V and J genes are TRBV29-1 and TRBJ1-2; D call uncertain. Trimming took 8 bases from V and 2 from J, leaving 12 bases between them. Germline V lookup: CDR1 SQVTM, CDR2 ANQGSEA. This CDR3 contains 12 residues. The CDR3 DNA sequence: TGCAGCTCCGTATCGAGCAACTATGGCTACACCTTC. It specifies CSSVSSNYGYTF.

The chain links TRBV18 to TRBJ2-3; D is perhaps TRBD2 (5 bases). CDR3 length equals 14 residues. Germline V gives CDR1 KGHSH, CDR2 LQKENI. Trimming removed 2 bases from V and 0 bases from J, with 6 bases in between. Written as DNA, the CDR3 is TGTGCCAGCTCACCAGGAGGAAGCACAGATACGCAGTATTTT. It is translated as CASSPGGSTDTQYF. The complete variable domain, with remaining parts taken from reference TRBV18 and TRBJ2-3, reads NAGVMQNPRHLVRRRGQEARLRCSPMKGHSHVYWYRQLPEEGLKFMVYLQKENIIDESGMPKERFSAEFPKEGPSILRIQQVVRGDSAAYFCASSPGGSTDTQYFGPGTRLTVL.

This clonotype has a handful of counts. The chain is built from TRBV6-2 or TRBV6-3 and TRBJ2-7, with D tentatively TRBD2 (5 bases). Germline CDR1 MNHEY, CDR2 SVGEGT. CDR3 size: 19 residues. Trimming cost V 2 bases and J 0 bases, with 23 bases left between them. In nucleotides, the CDR3 is TGTGCCAGCAGTTACGGAGGTGCGAAGGTCCTCCTATTCTCCTACGAGCAGTACTTC. It specifies CASSYGGAKVLLFSYEQYF.

This clonotype showed up just a few times. The chain links TRBV20-1 to TRBJ2-5, with D perhaps TRBD2 (5 bases). This CDR3 region has 14 residues. In germline, CDR1 is DFQATT, CDR2 SNEGSKA (reference sequence). Trimming cost V 6 bases and J 0 bases, with 14 bases left between them. The CDR3 region is CSASAVLYQETQYF. CDR3 bases: TGCAGTGCCTCAGCGGTCCTGTACCAAGAGACCCAGTACTTC.

In its sample, this clonotype was seen a few times. V gene TRBV5-1 combines with J gene TRBJ2-4; D tentatively reads TRBD1 or TRBD2 (5 bases each). CDR3 length equals 14 residues. The V and J ends lost 0 bases and 12 bases respectively, with 16 bases between them. The germline V gene has CDR1 SGHRS and CDR2 YFSETQ. CDR3 residues: CASSLGDGTFAQYF. The CDR3, as DNA: TGCGCCAGCAGCTTGGGAGACGGGACGTTTGCTCAGTACTTC.

This clonotype has more than one count but fewer than ten. V gene TRBV7-3 combines with J gene TRBJ2-5, with 11 nucleotides matching TRBD2. The CDR3 runs to 15 residues. Trimming took 5 bases from V and 5 from J; bases not matched to a gene: 7. Germline lookup yields CDR1 SGHTA and CDR2 FQGTGA. This CDR3 reads CASSPTPSGRETQYF. The CDR3 DNA is TGTGCCAGCAGCCCCACCCCTAGCGGGAGGGAGACCCAGTACTTC.

This clonotype was detected a few times. This chain connects TRBV9 to TRBJ2-5; the D is unclear. This CDR3 is 14 amino acids long. Germline lookup yields CDR1 SGDLS and CDR2 YYNGEE. Between the trimmed V and J ends, which lost 2 bases and 0 bases, there was a span of 8 bases. The CDR3 DNA is TGTGCCAGCAGCGTTTATTGGAACCAAGAGACCCAGTACTTC. Translated, it gives CASSVYWNQETQYF.

V usage is TRBV15 and J usage is TRBJ2-1; 10 bases line up with TRBD2. With V trimmed by 7 bases and J by 6 bases, 12 bases remained unmatched. Germline V gene data show CDR1 as LNHNV and CDR2 as YYDKDF (reference sequence). The CDR3 runs 16 residues. CDR3 sequence reads: CATTEPSGSKGNEQFF. DNA for the CDR3: TGTGCCACCACCGAACCTAGCGGGAGTAAAGGCAATGAGCAGTTCTTC. The variable domain in full, with the rest retrieved from reference TRBV15 and TRBJ2-1, is DAMVIQNPRYQVTQFGKPVTLSCSQTLNHNVMYWYQQKSSQAPKLLFHYYDKDFNNEADTPDNFQSRRPNTSFCFLDIRSPGLGDTAMYLCATTEPSGSKGNEQFFGPGTRLTVL.

The chain has TRBV3-1 and TRBJ2-1, with 7 bases identical to TRBD2. V shed 4 bases and J 3 bases; nucleotides not matched to a gene: 3. The CDR3 length is 14 residues. The germline V gene has CDR1 LGHDT and CDR2 YNNKEL (reference sequence). The CDR3 DNA reads as TGTGCCAGCAGCCCCCGGGACTACTACAATGAGCAGTTCTTC. Protein product: CASSPRDYYNEQFF.

The chain employs TRBV5-1 and TRBJ2-7; weak D call: TRBD1 (5 bases). V was pared by 0 bases and J by 4 bases, with 11 bases between. The length of the CDR3 is 14 residues. Per the germline V gene, CDR1 is SGHRS and CDR2 is YFSETQ. CDR3: CASSLASGNYEQYF. Here the CDR3 DNA reads TGCGCCAGCAGCTTGGCCTCAGGGAATTACGAGCAGTACTTC.

This clonotype appeared once. The chain links TRBV6-5 to TRBJ1-2; 8 nucleotides align to TRBD1. With 6 bases clipped from V and 4 bases from J, the junction kept 4 bases outside the gene matches. The CDR3 spans 13 residues. Germline CDR1 reads MNHEY; CDR2 reads SVGAGI. CDR3 DNA: TGTGCCAGCAGGAGACAGGGGTCCTATGGCTACACCTTC. Protein product: CASRRQGSYGYTF.